Detailed here is one T cell receptor beta chain. TCRdb's copy holds only in-frame clones and misses some; the assay was immunoSEQ multiplex PCR. The table shows around 56,000 clones, with about 86% occurring only once. These data originate in a study of blood T cell repertoires in COVID-19. This CDR3 has 17 amino acids. V shed 3 bases, J shed 4 bases, and the junction held 11 bases outside the gene matches. Germline values: CDR1 WSHSY, CDR2 SAAADI. This TCR was recovered from a woman aged 80 or older with active or convalescent COVID-19. J is TRBJ2-3 and V is TRBV10-2, with 9 positions matching TRBD2. The material sequenced was peripheral blood. The CDR3 region is CASSDIFKRGEPDTQYF. CDR3 coding DNA: TGCGCCAGCAGTGATATCTTTAAGCGGGGGGAGCCAGATACGCAGTATTTT.